These 10 T cell receptor beta chains originate from one sample sequenced in a study of blood T cell repertoires in COVID-19. Sequenced by immunoSEQ multiplex PCR; TCRdb stores in-frame clones only, minus some. The table records over 85,000 clones, 75% to 85% of them present only once. What was sequenced was peripheral blood. These receptors were taken from a man between 60 and 75 years old with acute or convalescent COVID-19.

The chain combines TRBV2 with TRBJ1-2; tentative D call: TRBD1 (6 bases). V was cut by 5 bases and J by 6 bases, with 22 bases left in between. The CDR3 totals 16 residues. CDR1 and CDR2 from the germline V gene are SNHLY and FYNNEI. This CDR3 reads CASSPPHGGRTDGYTF. The CDR3 DNA follows: TGTGCCAGCAGTCCCCCCCACGGGGGGCGCACGGATGGCTACACCTTC.

V gene TRBV18 combines with J gene TRBJ1-1; no clear D. V was pared by 4 bases and J by 4 bases, with 10 bases between. The germline CDR1 and CDR2 sequences are KGHSH and LQKENI. The CDR3 spans 13 residues. This chain's CDR3 is CASSLPGLTEAFF. The CDR3 bases are TGTGCCAGCTCACTGCCGGGTCTCACTGAAGCTTTCTTT. Combining the CDR3 with reference TRBV18 and TRBJ1-1 gives the whole variable domain NAGVMQNPRHLVRRRGQEARLRCSPMKGHSHVYWYRQLPEEGLKFMVYLQKENIIDESGMPKERFSAEFPKEGPSILRIQQVVRGDSAAYFCASSLPGLTEAFFGQGTRLTVV.

This chain connects TRBV18 to TRBJ1-2; TRBD1 matches 7 bases. V dropped 2 bases and J dropped 6; count of bases not matched to a gene: 9. Germline CDR1 KGHSH, CDR2 LQKENI. The CDR3 covers 15 residues. In DNA form, the CDR3 reads TGTGCCAGCTCACCATTTAGAACAGGGGTGGATGGCTACACCTTC. It specifies CASSPFRTGVDGYTF.

The genes are TRBV6-5 and TRBJ2-3; 9 positions agree with TRBD2. CDR1 is MNHEY and CDR2 is SVGAGI in the germline V gene. The CDR3 has 15 residues. The junction had 6 bases not matched to a gene; V was cut back by 4 bases and J by 4 bases. CDR3 sequence: CASSSEAGGPDTQYF. In DNA form, the CDR3 reads TGTGCCAGCAGTTCTGAAGCGGGGGGCCCAGATACGCAGTATTTT.

V is TRBV11-2 and J is TRBJ2-5, with TRBD2 matching 9 bases. V lost 5 bases and J lost 3; bases outside the gene matches: 10. This CDR3 has 16 amino acids. Germline CDR1 reads SGHAT; CDR2 reads FQNNGV. The CDR3 is CASSNLRGGIKETQYF. DNA of the CDR3: TGTGCCAGCAGCAATTTGCGGGGGGGAATAAAAGAGACCCAGTACTTC.

The chain has TRBV28 and TRBJ2-1, with 7 nucleotides matching TRBD2. The CDR3 covers 16 residues. The junction had 10 bases not matched to a gene; V was cut back by 6 bases and J by 2 bases. From germline, CDR1 is MDHEN and CDR2 SYDVKM. The CDR3 DNA reads TGTGCCAGCAGCCTTTGGGGAGCGGGGACCTACAATGAGCAGTTCTTC. Protein sequence: CASSLWGAGTYNEQFF.

V and J are TRBV4-2 and TRBJ1-5; D is unresolved. Germline values: CDR1 LGHNA, CDR2 YNFKEQ. The CDR3 covers 14 residues. The germline V and J ends were trimmed by 1 base and 4 bases, with 8 bases remaining between them. CDR3 sequence: CASSQGAPNQPQHF. DNA of the CDR3: TGTGCCAGCAGCCAAGGGGCCCCGAATCAGCCCCAGCATTTT.

The chain uses TRBV7-7 and TRBJ2-7; D possibly corresponds to TRBD1 (7 bases). V was pared by 4 bases and J by 2 bases, with 15 bases between. Germline-derived CDR1 and CDR2 are SSHAT and FNYEAQ (reference sequence). The CDR3 covers 15 residues. CDR3 nucleotide sequence: TGTGCCAGCAGCTATTCCAGGGGGGAGGCCTACGAGCAGTACTTC. Translated: CASSYSRGEAYEQYF.

This clone turned up a few times. CDR3: CASSQVVLAVQSGANVLTF. As DNA, the CDR3 is TGTGCCAGCAGCCAAGTTGTCCTAGCCGTACAGTCTGGGGCCAACGTCCTGACTTTC. The J gene is TRBJ2-6, the V gene TRBV4-2, with D tentatively TRBD2 (5 bases). This CDR3 has 19 amino acids. Germline lookup yields CDR1 LGHNA and CDR2 YNFKEQ. Between the trimmed V and J ends, which lost 1 base and 1 base, there was a span of 17 bases.

This chain uses TRBV2 with TRBJ2-2, with 7 positions matching TRBD1. The CDR3 runs to 16 residues. The J segment lost 3 bases and the V segment lost 6 bases, leaving 10 bases of the junction unmatched. Germline assignment: CDR1 SNHLY and CDR2 FYNNEI. For the CDR3, the DNA is TGTGCCAGCAGACACAGGGGTGGTGTCGACACCGGGGAGCTGTTTTTT. Its translation is CASRHRGGVDTGELFF.